The 8 T cell receptor beta chains below were found in one sample sequenced in a study of blood T cells in healthy people across ages. A sample-barcoded 5' primer and a J-beta primer mix were used in a second PCR of about 7 to 12 cycles. MiXCR, applied by TCRdb to the 5' RACE reads, yields one record per CDR3 protein. The sample has hundreds of thousands of distinct CDR3 sequences, roughly 31% seen once. The material sequenced was blood. The receptors were sampled from a woman of 80 years or more in good health.

This chain uses TRBV20-1 with TRBJ1-4; D call uncertain. CDR1 and CDR2 (germline): DFQATT, SNEGSKA (reference sequence). This CDR3 spans 11 amino acids. V was clipped by 1 base and J by 7 bases, with 4 bases between them. CDR3 DNA: TGCAGTGCTAGAGGACCTGAAAAACTGTTTTTT. The encoded protein is CSARGPEKLFF.

This clonotype was seen more than once but under ten times. The CDR3 DNA reads as TGTGCCAGCAGTTTAGTTGGGGACTACAATGAGCAGTTCTTC. As protein: CASSLVGDYNEQFF. This chain joins TRBV12-3 or TRBV12-4 and TRBJ2-1; D is ambiguous. CDR3 length: 14 residues. V lost 1 base to trimming and J lost 3 bases, with 7 bases between them.

V gene TRBV14 combines with J gene TRBJ2-5, with D tentatively TRBD2 (6 bases). This CDR3 comprises 16 residues. CDR1 and CDR2 (germline): SGHDN, FVKESK. Trimming left V 0 bases short and J 5 bases short, with 16 bases between. In nucleotides, the CDR3 is TGTGCCAGCAGCCAAGAAGCCCCGACTAGATCGGAGACCCAGTACTTC. Amino acids: CASSQEAPTRSETQYF. The full variable domain, with the rest looked up from reference TRBV14 and TRBJ2-5, is EAGVTQFPSHSVIEKGQTVTLRCDPISGHDNLYWYRRVMGKEIKFLLHFVKESKQDESGMPNNRFLAERTGGTYSTLKVQPAELEDSGVYFCASSQEAPTRSETQYFGPGTRLLVL.

V usage is TRBV9 and J usage is TRBJ1-1; D unresolved. The CDR3 covers 14 residues. V lost 0 bases, J lost 1 base, and 7 bases lay in between. The germline V gene encodes CDR1 SGDLS and CDR2 YYNGEE. The CDR3 is CASSVGGSNTEAFF. Here the CDR3 DNA reads TGTGCCAGCAGCGTAGGGGGATCGAACACTGAAGCTTTCTTT.

This sequence joins TRBV12-3 or TRBV12-4 and TRBJ2-3; D is uncertain. Trimming removed 6 bases from V and 11 bases from J, with 21 bases in between. The CDR3 has 14 amino acids. The chain's CDR3 is CASSPPGRPDVQYF. In DNA form, the CDR3 reads TGTGCCAGCAGCCCCCCTGGACGCCCAGATGTGCAGTATTTT.

This clonotype was detected ten times or more. The rearrangement links TRBV5-1 to TRBJ2-1; 8 bases agree with TRBD2. Germline V gene data show CDR1 as SGHRS and CDR2 as YFSETQ. The trim removed 2 bases at V and 9 bases at J, leaving 7 bases unmatched. CDR3 size: 14 residues. In DNA, the CDR3 is TGCGCCAGCAGCTTCCGGGGGGGCCGCGCTGAGCAGTTCTTC. Amino acids: CASSFRGGRAEQFF.

V is TRBV5-1 and J is TRBJ2-3; D is tentatively TRBD1 or TRBD2 (5 bases each). With 1 base removed from V and 6 bases from J, the gap between germline ends came to 12 bases. The CDR3 extends over 14 amino acids. CDR1 is SGHRS, CDR2 YFSETQ, per germline. The CDR3, as DNA: TGCGCCAGCAGCTTGCGGGACGGAAGTGATACGCAGTATTTT. Amino acid sequence: CASSLRDGSDTQYF.

This clonotype was recorded many times. V and J are TRBV5-1 and TRBJ2-7; D is unresolved. CDR1 and CDR2 from the germline V gene are SGHRS and YFSETQ. The CDR3 spans 15 residues. V lost 4 bases and J 0 bases, leaving 14 bases between the germline ends. Written as DNA, the CDR3 is TGCGCCAGCAGCATTGAGCCCGGGTACTCCTACGAGCAGTACTTC. It is translated as CASSIEPGYSYEQYF. The complete variable domain, with remaining parts taken from reference TRBV5-1 and TRBJ2-7, reads KAGVTQTPRYLIKTRGQQVTLSCSPISGHRSVSWYQQTPGQGLQFLFEYFSETQRNKGNFPGRFSGRQFSNSRSEMNVSTLELGDSALYLCASSIEPGYSYEQYFGPGTRLTVT.